The present entry profiles one T cell receptor beta chain with its context. The antigen is not known. This entry belongs to a study of shared clonotypes between healthy human individuals. Study as a whole: CD8 memory received one plate per donor, CD8 naive two, CD4 memory three and CD4 naive three.

Findings and caveats of the study: Owing to a small donor count, the genetic and exposure-history diversity represented was limited.

Authors' methods: ImmunoSEQ sequences covered only the junction and lacked quality scores; filtering therefore differed. Clones were sequenced by immunoSEQ multiplex PCR, and TCRdb holds only the in-frame ones, with some missing. That table is the source of V, J and clone size, and D and trimming were worked out from the DNA. The sample holds about 690,000 clones, about nine tenths seen once. V lost 6 bases and J 3 bases, leaving 14 bases between the germline ends. Germline V gives CDR1 SEHNR, CDR2 FQNEAQ (reference sequence). This CDR3 has 14 residues. There were no recent acute infections or vaccinations among the donors, who were healthy HIV-negative adults.

This sequence joins TRBV7-9 and TRBJ1-2; no firm D call. The sample was memory CD8+ T cells from PBMCs. Specified subset: CD45RO+ cells pooled with CCR7-negative TemRA cells. The sequence was collected from a man between 18 and 29 years old in good health. Some clones in this sample may be carry-over from other donors' samples. The CDR3 region has the DNA TGTGCCAGCAGATCGGGAGGACCTTACTATGGCTACACCTTC. Translated: CASRSGGPYYGYTF.